This section outlines one T cell receptor beta chain sequence together with its context. Its antigen is unknown. Base qualities are not recorded, but no much larger clone differs from it by a single base. The collaborating institutions used their own protocols to collect whole blood in K2EDTA tubes. For TCRbeta analysis, collaborators shipped samples as frozen whole blood, isolated PBMCs, or DNA extracted from either of those sample types. CDR3 length: 15 amino acids, cysteine to phenylalanine. The DNA shown is the 45-base CDR3, in frame from base 1. The germline V gene provides CDR1 SGHTA and CDR2 FQGNSA. The junction shows trimming of 3 bases on V and 9 bases on J, and the gene matches do not reach 10 bases of it. TCRbeta CDR3 regions were amplified from genomic DNA using the immunoSEQ Assay, a bias-controlled multiplex PCR. As for the authors' bioinformatics: Within the assay, amplification of reference gene primers was used to estimate how many nucleated cells each sample contained. To quantify the absolute abundance of each unique TCRbeta CDR3 rearrangement, sequence reads were collapsed and filtered. For each sample, productive Simpson clonality was calculated by taking the square root of Simpson's diversity index across productive rearrangements. TCRdb's version of the immuneACCESS table is confined to in-frame rearrangements and falls short of the full clone set. An unresolved V gene accounts for under half of the shortfall where checked; the remainder is of unknown origin. D and trimming were read from the DNA, whereas the V and J calls and clone size are those reported in that table. This sample is represented by about 250,000 clones; around nine tenths of them were singletons. Under 4% of the sample lies in the top ten.

The source of the sample is a study of blood T cell repertoires in COVID-19 (dated by TCRdb to the early 2020s). About the full investigation: Samples covering the acute and convalescent phases of COVID-19 were provided by collaborators in the United States, Italy and Spain. The dataset comprised deeply sampled blood TCRbeta repertoires from subjects exposed to, actively infected with, or recovered from COVID-19. The prospective study material was composed of cDNA or gDNA derived from T cells, B-cell-depleted T cells, or PBMCs. The sample metadata nearly always contained a de-identified subject ID, COVID-19 status, age in years and sex. The samples were drawn from two sources: the first 160 participants of the ongoing ImmuneRACE study, and 950 to 1,500 subjects contributed by 6 global collaborators. Where available, HLA class I and class II types were obtained from metadata supplied by the sample provider rather than from assay-based typing. The repertoires were released in a freely available public database intended as a resource for research on the immune response to SARS-CoV-2. The research as a whole found: The amount of clinical and demographic metadata varied by source and participant and was provided uncurated.

The sequence derives from a man aged 18 to 35 with active or convalescent COVID-19. The sequenced material came from peripheral blood. Recombination connected TRBV7-2 to TRBJ2-2, with 7 bases aligning to TRBD1. The CDR3 is CASSLTGKGSRELFF. The nucleotide sequence reads TGTGCCAGCAGCTTGACAGGGAAAGGATCCAGGGAGCTGTTTTTT.